The source of this TCR beta chain is a study of T cells in Graves' hyperthyroidism and ophthalmopathy. The CDR3 regions of TCR beta were amplified from RNA transcripts. The study used the HTBI primer set for a first-round RT-PCR of the TCR CDR3. Using its own MiXCR run on the multiplex PCR reads, TCRdb lists one record per CDR3 protein. The table records 620,000 or so distinct CDR3 sequences, more than 14% of them present only once. Uncontrolled infection, other autoimmune disease, pregnancy or lactation disqualified patients from enrolment. Germline CDR1 is LNHNV and CDR2 is YYDKDF (reference sequence). The length of the CDR3 is 16 residues. J was trimmed by 2 bases and V by 0 bases; bases with no gene match: 4. Regarding the study as a whole: Also found in blood were most expanded thyroid clonotypes above 0.001.

The sample holds many counts of this clonotype. Its specificity is not known. The chain uses TRBV15 and TRBJ2-1; TRBD2 matches at 7 bases. This clonotype was sampled from a woman in her fifties or sixties with Graves' ophthalmopathy. What was sequenced was blood. CDR3 in DNA: TGTGCCACCAGCAGAGAGTCTAGCGGAGCCTACAATGAGCAGTTCTTC. Protein sequence: CATSRESSGAYNEQFF.